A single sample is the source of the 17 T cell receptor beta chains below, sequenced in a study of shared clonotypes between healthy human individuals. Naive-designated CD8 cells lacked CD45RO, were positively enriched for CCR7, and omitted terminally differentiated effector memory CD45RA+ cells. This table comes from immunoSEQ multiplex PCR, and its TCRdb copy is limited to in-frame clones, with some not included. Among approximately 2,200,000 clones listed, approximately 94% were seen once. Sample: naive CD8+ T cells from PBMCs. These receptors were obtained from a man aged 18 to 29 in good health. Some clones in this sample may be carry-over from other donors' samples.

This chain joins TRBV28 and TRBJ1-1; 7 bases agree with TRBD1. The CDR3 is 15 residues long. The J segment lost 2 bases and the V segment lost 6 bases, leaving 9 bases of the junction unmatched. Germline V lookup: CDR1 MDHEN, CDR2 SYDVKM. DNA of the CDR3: TGTGCCAGCAGCCCCCAGGGACAGCAAAACACTGAAGCTTTCTTT. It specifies CASSPQGQQNTEAFF. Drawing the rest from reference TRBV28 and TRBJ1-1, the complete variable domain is DVKVTQSSRYLVKRTGEKVFLECVQDMDHENMFWYRQDPGLGLRLIYFSYDVKMKEKGDIPEGYSVSREKKERFSLILESASTNQTSMYLCASSPQGQQNTEAFFGQGTRLTVV.

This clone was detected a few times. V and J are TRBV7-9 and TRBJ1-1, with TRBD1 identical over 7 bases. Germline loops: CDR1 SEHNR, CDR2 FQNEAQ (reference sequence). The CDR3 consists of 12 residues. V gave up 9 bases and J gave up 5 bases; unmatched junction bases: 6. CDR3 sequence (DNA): TGTGCCAGTAACAGGGGAAGGACTGAAGCTTTCTTT. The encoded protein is CASNRGRTEAFF.

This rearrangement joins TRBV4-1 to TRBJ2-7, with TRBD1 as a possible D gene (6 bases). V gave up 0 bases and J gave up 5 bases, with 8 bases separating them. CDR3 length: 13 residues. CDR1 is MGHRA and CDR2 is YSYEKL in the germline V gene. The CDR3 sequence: CASSQDTGHEQYF. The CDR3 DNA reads TGCGCCAGCAGCCAAGATACAGGGCACGAGCAGTACTTC.

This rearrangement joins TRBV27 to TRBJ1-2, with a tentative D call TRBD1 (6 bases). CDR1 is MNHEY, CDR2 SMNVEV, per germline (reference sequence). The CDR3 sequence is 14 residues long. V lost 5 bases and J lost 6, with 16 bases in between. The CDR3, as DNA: TGTGCCAGCAGTCCACTACAGGGTTCCAATGGCTACACCTTC. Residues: CASSPLQGSNGYTF.

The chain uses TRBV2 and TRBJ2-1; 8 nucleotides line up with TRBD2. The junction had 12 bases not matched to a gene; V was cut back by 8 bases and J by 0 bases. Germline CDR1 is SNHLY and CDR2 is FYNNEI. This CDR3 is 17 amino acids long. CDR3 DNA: TGTGCCAGCCTCGGAGGTAGCGGGGAGAGCTCCTACAATGAGCAGTTCTTC. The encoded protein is CASLGGSGESSYNEQFF.

The CDR3 here is CASRYRGTEAFF. The CDR3 DNA sequence: TGTGCCAGCAGGTACAGGGGGACTGAAGCTTTCTTT. This rearrangement joins TRBV25-1 to TRBJ1-1, with TRBD1 matching 8 bases. Looked up from germline, CDR1 is MGHDK and CDR2 is SYGVNS. The CDR3 spans 12 residues. Trimming cost V 6 bases and J 5 bases; bases outside gene matches: 2.

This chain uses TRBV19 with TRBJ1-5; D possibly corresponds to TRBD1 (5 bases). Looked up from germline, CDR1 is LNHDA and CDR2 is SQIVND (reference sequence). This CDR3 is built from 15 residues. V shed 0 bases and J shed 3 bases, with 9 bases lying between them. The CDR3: CASSIEGTDNQPQHF. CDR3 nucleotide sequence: TGTGCCAGTAGTATAGAAGGGACGGACAATCAGCCCCAGCATTTT.

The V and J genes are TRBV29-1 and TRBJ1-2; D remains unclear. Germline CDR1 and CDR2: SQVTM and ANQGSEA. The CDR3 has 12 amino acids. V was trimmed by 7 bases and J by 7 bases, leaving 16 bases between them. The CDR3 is CSAATGPGGYTF. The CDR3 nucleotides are TGCAGCGCCGCGACGGGCCCGGGTGGCTACACCTTC.

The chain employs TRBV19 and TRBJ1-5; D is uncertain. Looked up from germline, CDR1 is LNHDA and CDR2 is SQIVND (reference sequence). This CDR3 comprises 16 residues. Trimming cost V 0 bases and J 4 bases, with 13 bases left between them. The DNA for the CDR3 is TGTGCCAGTAGTATAGATCGCTACTTGAAGAATCAGCCCCAGCATTTT. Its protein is CASSIDRYLKNQPQHF. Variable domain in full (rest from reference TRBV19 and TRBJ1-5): DGGITQSPKYLFRKEGQNVTLSCEQNLNHDAMYWYRQDPGQGLRLIYYSQIVNDFQKGDIAEGYSVSREKKESFPLTVTSAQKNPTAFYLCASSIDRYLKNQPQHFGDGTRLSIL.

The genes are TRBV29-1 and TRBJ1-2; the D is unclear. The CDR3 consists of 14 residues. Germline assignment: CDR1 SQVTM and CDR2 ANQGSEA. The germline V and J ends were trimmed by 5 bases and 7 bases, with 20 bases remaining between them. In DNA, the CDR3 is TGCAGCGTTCCCATCTTGGGCGGGGAGAGTGGCTACACCTTC. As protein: CSVPILGGESGYTF.

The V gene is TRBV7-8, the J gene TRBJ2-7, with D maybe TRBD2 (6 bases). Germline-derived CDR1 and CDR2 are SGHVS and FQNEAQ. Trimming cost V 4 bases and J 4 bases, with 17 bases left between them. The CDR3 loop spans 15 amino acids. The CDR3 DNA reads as TGTGCCAGCAGCTCGTCTGCCGGGACTCATTACGAGCAGTACTTC. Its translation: CASSSSAGTHYEQYF.

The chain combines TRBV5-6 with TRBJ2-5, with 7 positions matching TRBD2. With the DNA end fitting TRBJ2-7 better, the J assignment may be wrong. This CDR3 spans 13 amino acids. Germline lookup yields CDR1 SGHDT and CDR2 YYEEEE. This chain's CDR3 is CASSWGGSYEQYF. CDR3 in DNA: TGTGCCAGCAGCTGGGGCGGGAGCTACGAGCAGTACTTC.

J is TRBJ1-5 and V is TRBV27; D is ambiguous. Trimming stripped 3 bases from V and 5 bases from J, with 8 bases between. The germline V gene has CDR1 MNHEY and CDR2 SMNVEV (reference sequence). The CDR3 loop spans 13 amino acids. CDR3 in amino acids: CASSLYEDQPQHF. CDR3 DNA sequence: TGTGCCAGCAGTTTGTATGAAGATCAGCCCCAGCATTTT.

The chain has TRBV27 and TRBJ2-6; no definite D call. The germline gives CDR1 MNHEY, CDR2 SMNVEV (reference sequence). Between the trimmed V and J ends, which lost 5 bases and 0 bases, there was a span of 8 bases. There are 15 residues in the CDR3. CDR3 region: CASSPSPSGANVLTF. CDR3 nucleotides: TGTGCCAGCAGTCCCTCCCCCTCTGGGGCCAACGTCCTGACTTTC.

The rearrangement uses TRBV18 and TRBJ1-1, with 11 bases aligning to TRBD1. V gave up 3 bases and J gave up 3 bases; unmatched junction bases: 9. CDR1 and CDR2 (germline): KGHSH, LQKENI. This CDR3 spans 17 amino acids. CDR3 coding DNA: TGTGCCAGCTCACCTAACAGGACAGGGGGCGCTGACACTGAAGCTTTCTTT. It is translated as CASSPNRTGGADTEAFF.

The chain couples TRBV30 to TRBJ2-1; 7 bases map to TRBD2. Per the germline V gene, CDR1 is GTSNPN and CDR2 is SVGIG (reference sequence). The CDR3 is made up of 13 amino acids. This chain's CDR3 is CASEGGLANEQFF. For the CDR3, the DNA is TGTGCTTCTGAGGGAGGGCTTGCCAATGAGCAGTTCTTC.

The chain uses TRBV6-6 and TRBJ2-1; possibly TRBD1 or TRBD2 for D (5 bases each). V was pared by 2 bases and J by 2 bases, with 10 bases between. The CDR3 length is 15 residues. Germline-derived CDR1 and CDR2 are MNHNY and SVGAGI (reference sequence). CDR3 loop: CASSYPEGPYNEQFF. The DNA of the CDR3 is TGTGCCAGCAGTTACCCCGAGGGGCCCTACAATGAGCAGTTCTTC.